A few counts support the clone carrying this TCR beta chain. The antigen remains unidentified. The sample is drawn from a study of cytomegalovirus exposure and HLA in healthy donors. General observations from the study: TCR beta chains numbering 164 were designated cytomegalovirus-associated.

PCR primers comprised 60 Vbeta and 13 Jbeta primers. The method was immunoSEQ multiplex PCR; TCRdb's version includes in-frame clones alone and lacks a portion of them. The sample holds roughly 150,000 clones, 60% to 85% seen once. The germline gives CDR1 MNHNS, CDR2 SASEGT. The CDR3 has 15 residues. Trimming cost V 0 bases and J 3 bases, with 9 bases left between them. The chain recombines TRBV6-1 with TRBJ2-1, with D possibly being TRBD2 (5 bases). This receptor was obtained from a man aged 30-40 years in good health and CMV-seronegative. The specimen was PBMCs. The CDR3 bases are TGTGCCAGCAGTGAAGCGGGAGATGGCTACAATGAGCAGTTCTTC. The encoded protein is CASSEAGDGYNEQFF.